Detailed here is one T cell receptor beta chain. Its antigen is unidentified. The data originate from a study of shared clonotypes between healthy human individuals. Background on the study: Three plates each covered CD4 naive and memory; CD8 naive two, CD8 memory one.

Naive CD8 populations comprised CD45RO-negative cells positively selected for CCR7, excluding terminally differentiated effector memory CD45RA+ cells. Each donor was a Caucasian adult residing in Nashville, Tennessee. The table came from immunoSEQ multiplex PCR; TCRdb's copy has only in-frame clones and leaves some out. The sample holds about 2.1 million clones, about 93% seen once. There are 14 residues in the CDR3. Trimming stripped 3 bases from V and 5 bases from J, with 15 bases between. Germline V gene data show CDR1 as SGHNT and CDR2 as YYREEE (reference sequence). Points from the study as a whole: Generation probabilities of non-shared clonotypes were lower (relative to those shared by all four donors).

The sample was naive CD8+ T cells from PBMCs. The chain carries TRBV5-4 and TRBJ2-7; possible D gene TRBD1, 6 bases. This receptor was taken from a man younger than 35 in good health. Some clones in this sample may be carry-over from other donors' samples. The CDR3 bases are TGTGCCAGCAGCTGGGGGCTGAGGGCGGACGAGCAGTACTTC. It codes for CASSWGLRADEQYF.